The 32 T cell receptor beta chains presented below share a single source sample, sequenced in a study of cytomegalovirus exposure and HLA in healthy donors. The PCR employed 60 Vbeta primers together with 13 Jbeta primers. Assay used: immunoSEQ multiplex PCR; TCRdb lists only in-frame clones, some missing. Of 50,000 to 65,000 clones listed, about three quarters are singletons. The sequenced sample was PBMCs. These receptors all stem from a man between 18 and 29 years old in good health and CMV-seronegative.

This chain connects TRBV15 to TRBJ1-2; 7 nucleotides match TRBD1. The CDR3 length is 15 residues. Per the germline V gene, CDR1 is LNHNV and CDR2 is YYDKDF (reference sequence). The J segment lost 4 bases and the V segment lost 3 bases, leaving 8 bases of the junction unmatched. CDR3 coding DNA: TGTGCCACCAGCAGTGAACCCGGGACAGCCTATGGCTACACCTTC. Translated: CATSSEPGTAYGYTF. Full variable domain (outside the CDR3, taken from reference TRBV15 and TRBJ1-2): DAMVIQNPRYQVTQFGKPVTLSCSQTLNHNVMYWYQQKSSQAPKLLFHYYDKDFNNEADTPDNFQSRRPNTSFCFLDIRSPGLGDTAMYLCATSSEPGTAYGYTFGSGTRLTVV.

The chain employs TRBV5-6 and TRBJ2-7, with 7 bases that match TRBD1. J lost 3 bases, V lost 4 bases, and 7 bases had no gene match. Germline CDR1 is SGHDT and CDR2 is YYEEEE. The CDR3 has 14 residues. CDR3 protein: CASSGDRSIYEQYF. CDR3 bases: TGTGCCAGCAGCGGGGACAGATCTATCTACGAGCAGTACTTC.

The CDR3 spells CASSEAEYRADSYNEQFF. As DNA, the CDR3 is TGTGCCAGCAGCGAAGCCGAATACCGAGCGGACTCCTACAATGAGCAGTTCTTC. This sequence joins TRBV4-2 and TRBJ2-1; weak D call: TRBD2 (5 bases). Trimming pared 5 bases from V and 0 bases from J, leaving 20 bases between. Germline values: CDR1 LGHNA, CDR2 YNFKEQ. This CDR3 region has 18 residues.

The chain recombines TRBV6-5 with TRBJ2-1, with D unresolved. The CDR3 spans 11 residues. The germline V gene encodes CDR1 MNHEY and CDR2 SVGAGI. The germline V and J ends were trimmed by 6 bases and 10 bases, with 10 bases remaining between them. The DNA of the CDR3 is TGTGCCAGCAGACTTTTGGGCGAGCAGTTCTTC. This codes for CASRLLGEQFF.

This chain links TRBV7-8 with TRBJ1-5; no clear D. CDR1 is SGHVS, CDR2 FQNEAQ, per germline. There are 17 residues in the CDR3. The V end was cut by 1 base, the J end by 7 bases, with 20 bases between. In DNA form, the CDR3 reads TGTGCCAGCAGCTTAGAGGCTTGGGCCCCCCAACTCCAGCCCCAGCATTTT. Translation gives CASSLEAWAPQLQPQHF. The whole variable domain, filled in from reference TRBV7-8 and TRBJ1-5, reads GAGVSQSPRYKVAKRGQDVALRCDPISGHVSLFWYQQALGQGPEFLTYFQNEAQLDKSGLPSDRFFAERPEGSVSTLKIQRTQQEDSAVYLCASSLEAWAPQLQPQHFGDGTRLSIL.

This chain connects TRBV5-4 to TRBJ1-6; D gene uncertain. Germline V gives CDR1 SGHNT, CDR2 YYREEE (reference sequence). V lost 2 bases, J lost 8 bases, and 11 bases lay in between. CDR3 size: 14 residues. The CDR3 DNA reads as TGTGCCAGCAGCTTTGGAACAGCTGATTCACCCCTCCACTTT. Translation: CASSFGTADSPLHF.

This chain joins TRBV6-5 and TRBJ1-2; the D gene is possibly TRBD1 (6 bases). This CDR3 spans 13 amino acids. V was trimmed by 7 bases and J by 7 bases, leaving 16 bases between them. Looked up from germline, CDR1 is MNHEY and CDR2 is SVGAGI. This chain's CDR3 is CASTPGQLAGYTF. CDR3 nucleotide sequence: TGTGCCAGCACCCCCGGACAGTTGGCTGGCTACACCTTC.

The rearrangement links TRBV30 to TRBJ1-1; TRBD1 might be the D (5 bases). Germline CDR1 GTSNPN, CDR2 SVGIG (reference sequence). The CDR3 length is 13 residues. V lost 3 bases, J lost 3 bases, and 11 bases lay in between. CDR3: CAWRTDPDTEAFF. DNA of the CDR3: TGTGCCTGGAGGACAGACCCGGACACTGAAGCTTTCTTT.

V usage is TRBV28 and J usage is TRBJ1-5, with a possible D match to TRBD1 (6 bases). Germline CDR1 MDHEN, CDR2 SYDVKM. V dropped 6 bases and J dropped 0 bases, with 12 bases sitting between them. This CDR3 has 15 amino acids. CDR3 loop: CASSARGFSNQPQHF. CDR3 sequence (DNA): TGTGCCAGCAGCGCCAGGGGATTTAGCAATCAGCCCCAGCATTTT.

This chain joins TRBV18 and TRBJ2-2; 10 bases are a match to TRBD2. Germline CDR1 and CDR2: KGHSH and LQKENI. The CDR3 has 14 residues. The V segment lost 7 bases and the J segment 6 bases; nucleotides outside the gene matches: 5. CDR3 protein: CASCGLAGAGELFF. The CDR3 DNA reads TGTGCCAGCTGCGGGCTAGCGGGAGCCGGGGAGCTGTTTTTT.

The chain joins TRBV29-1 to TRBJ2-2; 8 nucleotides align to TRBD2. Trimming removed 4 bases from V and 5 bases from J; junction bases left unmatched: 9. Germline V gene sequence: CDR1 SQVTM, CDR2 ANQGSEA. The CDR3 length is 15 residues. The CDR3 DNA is TGCAGCGTTGGCATGACTAGCGCTCAGACCGGGGAGCTGTTTTTT. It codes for CSVGMTSAQTGELFF.

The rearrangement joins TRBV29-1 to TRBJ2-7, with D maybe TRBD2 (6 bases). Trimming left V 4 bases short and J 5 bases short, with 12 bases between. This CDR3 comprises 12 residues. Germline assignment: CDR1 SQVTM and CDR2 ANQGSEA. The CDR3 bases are TGCAGCGTTGGGGACTCCCGGAACGAGCAGTACTTC. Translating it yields CSVGDSRNEQYF.

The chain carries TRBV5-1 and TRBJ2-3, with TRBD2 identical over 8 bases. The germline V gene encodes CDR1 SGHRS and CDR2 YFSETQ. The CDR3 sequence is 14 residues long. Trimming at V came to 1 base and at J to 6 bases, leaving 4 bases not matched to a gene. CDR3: CASSLRTSSDTQYF. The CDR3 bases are TGCGCCAGCAGCTTGAGGACTAGCTCCGATACGCAGTATTTT.

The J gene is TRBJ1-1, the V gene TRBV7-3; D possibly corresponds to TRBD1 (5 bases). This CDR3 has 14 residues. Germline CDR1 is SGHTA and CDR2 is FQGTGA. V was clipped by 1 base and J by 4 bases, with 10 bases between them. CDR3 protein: CASSLKAGLTEAFF. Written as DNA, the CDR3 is TGTGCCAGCAGCTTAAAGGCAGGGCTCACTGAAGCTTTCTTT. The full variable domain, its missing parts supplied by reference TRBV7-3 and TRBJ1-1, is GAGVSQTPSNKVTEKGKYVELRCDPISGHTALYWYRQSLGQGPEFLIYFQGTGAADDSGLPNDRFFAVRPEGSVSTLKIQRTERGDSAVYLCASSLKAGLTEAFFGQGTRLTVV.

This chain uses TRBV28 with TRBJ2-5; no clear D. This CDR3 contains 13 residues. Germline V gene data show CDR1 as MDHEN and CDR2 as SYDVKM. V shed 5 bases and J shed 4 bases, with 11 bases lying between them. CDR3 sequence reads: CASSLKRVETQYF. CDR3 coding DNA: TGTGCCAGCAGTCTTAAACGGGTAGAGACCCAGTACTTC.

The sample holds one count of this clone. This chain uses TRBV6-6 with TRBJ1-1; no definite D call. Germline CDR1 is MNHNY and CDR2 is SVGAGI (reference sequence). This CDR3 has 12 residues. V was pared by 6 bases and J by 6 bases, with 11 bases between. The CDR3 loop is CASRDPDSEAFF. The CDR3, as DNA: TGTGCCAGCAGGGACCCGGACTCTGAAGCTTTCTTT.

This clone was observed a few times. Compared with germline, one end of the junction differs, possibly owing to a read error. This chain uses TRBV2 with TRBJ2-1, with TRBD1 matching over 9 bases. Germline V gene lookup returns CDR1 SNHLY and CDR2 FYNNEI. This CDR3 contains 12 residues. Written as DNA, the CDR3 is TGTGCCAGCAGTGAGGGCCGGGACAGGGAGCTCTTC. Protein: CASSEGRDRELF.

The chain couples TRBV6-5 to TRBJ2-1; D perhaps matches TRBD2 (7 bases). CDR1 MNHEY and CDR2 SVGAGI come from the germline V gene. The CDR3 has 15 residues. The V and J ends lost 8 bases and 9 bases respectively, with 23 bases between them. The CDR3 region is CASYSRGRGNGEQFF. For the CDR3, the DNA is TGTGCCAGCTATTCCCGGGGGCGGGGGAACGGTGAGCAGTTCTTC.

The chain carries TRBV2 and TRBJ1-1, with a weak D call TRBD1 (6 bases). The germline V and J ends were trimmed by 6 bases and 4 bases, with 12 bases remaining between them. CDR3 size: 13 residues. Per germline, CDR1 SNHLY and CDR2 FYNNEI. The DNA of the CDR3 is TGTGCCAGCAGCAGAGGGGGGGTCACTGAAGCTTTCTTT. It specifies CASSRGGVTEAFF. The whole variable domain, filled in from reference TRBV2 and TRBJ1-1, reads EPEVTQTPSHQVTQMGQEVILRCVPISNHLYFYWYRQILGQKVEFLVSFYNNEISEKSEIFDDQFSVERPDGSNFTLKIRSTKLEDSAMYFCASSRGGVTEAFFGQGTRLTVV.

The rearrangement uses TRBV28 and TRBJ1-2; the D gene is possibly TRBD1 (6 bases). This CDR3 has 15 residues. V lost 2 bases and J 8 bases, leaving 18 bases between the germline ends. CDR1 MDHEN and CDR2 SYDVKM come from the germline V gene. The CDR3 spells CASSLAYRDGYGYTF. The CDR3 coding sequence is TGTGCCAGCAGTTTAGCCTACAGGGACGGCTACGGCTACACCTTC.

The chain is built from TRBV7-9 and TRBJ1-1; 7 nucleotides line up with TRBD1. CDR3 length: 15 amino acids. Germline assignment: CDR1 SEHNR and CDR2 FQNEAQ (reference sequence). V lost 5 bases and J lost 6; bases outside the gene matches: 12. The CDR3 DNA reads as TGTGCCAGCAGCCGCTGGTTAGGGGGCGTTTCTGAAGCTTTCTTT. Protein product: CASSRWLGGVSEAFF.

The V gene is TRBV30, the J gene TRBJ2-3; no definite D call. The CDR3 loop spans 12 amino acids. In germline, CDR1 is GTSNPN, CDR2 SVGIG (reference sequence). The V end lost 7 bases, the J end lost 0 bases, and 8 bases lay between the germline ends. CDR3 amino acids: CAFWASTDTQYF. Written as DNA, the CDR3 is TGTGCCTTCTGGGCTAGCACAGATACGCAGTATTTT.

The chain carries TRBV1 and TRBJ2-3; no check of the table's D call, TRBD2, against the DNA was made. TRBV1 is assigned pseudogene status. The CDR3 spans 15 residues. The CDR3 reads CTSSASSGSTDTQYF. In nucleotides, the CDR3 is TGCACCAGCAGCGCCTCTAGCGGAAGCACAGATACGCAGTATTTT.

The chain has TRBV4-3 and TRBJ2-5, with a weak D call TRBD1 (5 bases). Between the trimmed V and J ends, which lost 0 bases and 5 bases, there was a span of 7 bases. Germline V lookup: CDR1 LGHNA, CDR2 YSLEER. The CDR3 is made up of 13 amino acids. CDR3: CASSQDWGETQYF. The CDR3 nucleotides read TGCGCCAGCAGCCAAGATTGGGGCGAGACCCAGTACTTC.

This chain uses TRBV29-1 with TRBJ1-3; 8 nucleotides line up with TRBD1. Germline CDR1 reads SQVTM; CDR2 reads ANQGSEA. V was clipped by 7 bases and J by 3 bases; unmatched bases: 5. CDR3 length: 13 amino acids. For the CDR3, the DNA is TGCAGCGCCGGGACAGGACTTGGAAACACCATATATTTT. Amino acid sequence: CSAGTGLGNTIYF.

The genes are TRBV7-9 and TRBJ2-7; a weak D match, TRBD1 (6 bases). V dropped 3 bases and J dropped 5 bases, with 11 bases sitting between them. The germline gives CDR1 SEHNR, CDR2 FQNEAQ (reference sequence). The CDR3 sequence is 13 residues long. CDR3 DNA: TGTGCCAGCAGCTTGTGGACAGATAACGAGCAGTACTTC. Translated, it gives CASSLWTDNEQYF.

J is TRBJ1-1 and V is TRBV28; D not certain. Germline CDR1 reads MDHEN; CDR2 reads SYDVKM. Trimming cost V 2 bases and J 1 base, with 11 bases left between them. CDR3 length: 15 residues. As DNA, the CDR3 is TGTGCCAGCAGTTTACTGCTCATCGGGAACACTGAAGCTTTCTTT. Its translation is CASSLLLIGNTEAFF. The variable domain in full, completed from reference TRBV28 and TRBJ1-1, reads DVKVTQSSRYLVKRTGEKVFLECVQDMDHENMFWYRQDPGLGLRLIYFSYDVKMKEKGDIPEGYSVSREKKERFSLILESASTNQTSMYLCASSLLLIGNTEAFFGQGTRLTVV.

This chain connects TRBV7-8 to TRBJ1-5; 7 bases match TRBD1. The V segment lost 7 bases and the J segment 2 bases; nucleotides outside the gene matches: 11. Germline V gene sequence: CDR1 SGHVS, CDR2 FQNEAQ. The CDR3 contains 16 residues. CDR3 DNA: TGTGCCAGCACGCCGACAGGGCAGTCTGGCAATCAGCCCCAGCATTTT. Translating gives CASTPTGQSGNQPQHF.

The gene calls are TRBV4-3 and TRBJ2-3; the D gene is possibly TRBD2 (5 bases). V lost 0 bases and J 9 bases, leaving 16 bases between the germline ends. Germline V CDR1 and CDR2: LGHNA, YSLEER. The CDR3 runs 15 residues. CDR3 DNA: TGCGCCAGCAGCCAAGATCGAGGGCGTCCGGCCACGCAGTATTTT. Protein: CASSQDRGRPATQYF.

This chain's CDR3 is CASSGGLRGEETQYF. The CDR3 DNA reads TGCGCCAGCAGCGGGGGACTACGGGGGGAAGAGACCCAGTACTTC. J is TRBJ2-5 and V is TRBV5-1; 7 bases line up with TRBD2. This CDR3 comprises 15 residues. J was trimmed by 3 bases and V by 4 bases; bases with no gene match: 9. Germline V gene data show CDR1 as SGHRS and CDR2 as YFSETQ.

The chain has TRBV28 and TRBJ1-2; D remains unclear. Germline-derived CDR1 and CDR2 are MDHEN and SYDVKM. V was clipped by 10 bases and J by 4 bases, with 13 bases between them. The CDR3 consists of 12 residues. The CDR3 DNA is TGTGCCACCCAAGAGTCGAGCTATGGCTACACCTTC. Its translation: CATQESSYGYTF.

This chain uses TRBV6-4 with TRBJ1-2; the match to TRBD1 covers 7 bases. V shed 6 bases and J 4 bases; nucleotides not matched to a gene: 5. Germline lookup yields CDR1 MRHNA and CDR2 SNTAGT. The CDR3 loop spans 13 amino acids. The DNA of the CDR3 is TGTGCCAGCAGCAAAGAGGGGGCCTATGGCTACACCTTC. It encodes CASSKEGAYGYTF.